This TCR beta chain was recorded in a study of T cell clusters in autoimmune cytopenias. About 37,500 genome equivalents of blood DNA were amplified for TRB. Study results and caveats: TRB repertoire shifts in secondary cytopenia and chronic lymphocytic leukemia mostly reflected lymphoma, not autoimmunity. Clustering suggested that physiological T cell clusters were missing in primary autoimmune cytopenia patients.

In regard to this clonotype: Its antigen is unknown.

TRB rearrangements were amplified by touch-down multiplex PCR with mixed TRB-A/B primers. TCRdb reprocessed the multiplex PCR reads and keeps a single row for each CDR3 protein, giving no DNA. Here the sample table reports a few thousand distinct CDR3 sequences. Sequencing was done on a sample of peripheral blood. This clonotype was sampled from a human donor with an autoimmune cytopenia or autoimmune hepatitis (not recorded which).

The CDR3 region is CSARVKGLNEKLFF. This chain links TRBV20-1 with TRBJ1-4; TCRdb's D gene call, TRBD1, goes unchecked for lack of DNA. CDR1 is DFQATT, CDR2 SNEGSKA, per germline (reference sequence). The CDR3 is made up of 14 amino acids.